This T cell receptor beta chain is drawn from a study of blood T cell repertoires in COVID-19. Study information: The study drew acute and convalescent COVID-19 samples from the United States, Italy and Spain. T cells, B-cell-depleted T cells, or PBMCs provided the cDNA or gDNA that served as material.

V dropped 6 bases and J dropped 6; count of bases not matched to a gene: 10. Germline lookup yields CDR1 MNHEY and CDR2 SVGAGI. There are 15 residues in the CDR3. Study processing details: Estimated nucleated cell counts came from reference gene primer amplification. Assay used: immunoSEQ multiplex PCR; TCRdb lists only in-frame clones, some missing. V and J calls plus clone size are reproduced from that table; the DNA served to infer D and trimming. The data contain around 620,000 clones, about nine tenths of them singletons. The clonotype was recovered from a woman aged 18-35 years with acute or convalescent COVID-19. This chain links TRBV6-5 with TRBJ1-2; 10 nucleotides line up with TRBD1. The sample taken for sequencing was peripheral blood. The CDR3, as DNA: TGTGCCAGCAGCGAGACAGGGGGCAAGGTGGATGGCTACACCTTC. This sequence encodes CASSETGGKVDGYTF.